These T cell receptor beta chains were read from a single sample in a study of regulatory T cells in long-lasting Graves disease. One entry per CDR3 protein results from TCRdb running MiXCR on the multiplex PCR reads. The sample contains 420,000 or so distinct CDR3 sequences, around 24% of which appear only once. The specimen was peripheral blood mononuclear cells (PBMCs), collected when the disease was refractory, from a patient treated with antithyroid drugs. Receptors originate from a female donor with Graves disease. Each CDR3 is given with its conserved first and last residue.

J	V	length	CDR3
TRBJ2-2	TRBV14	15	CASSPFLAGTGELFF
TRBJ2-1	TRBV2	13	CASGRAYRNEQFF
TRBJ2-5	TRBV20-1	12	CSPDSPQETQYF
TRBJ2-7	TRBV2	14	CASIAGTGGYEQYF
TRBJ2-7	TRBV10-3	14	CAISESTGRSEQYF
TRBJ1-4	TRBV7-8	17	CASSLPRGGETNEKLFF
TRBJ2-7	TRBV5-6	11	CASSRRDKQYF
TRBJ1-1	TRBV12-3/TRBV12-4	17	CASSLVVGTGANTEAFF
TRBJ2-5	TRBV20-1	12	CSARWPGETQYF
TRBJ2-7	TRBV30	14	CAWNPSGAGYEQYF
TRBJ2-1	TRBV6-1	15	CASSEARGLRGEQFF
TRBJ2-7	TRBV6-1	13	CASNLKRAYEQYF
TRBJ2-2	TRBV19	14	CASSTATNTGELFF
TRBJ2-7	TRBV28	15	CASTLARTYTYEQYF
TRBJ2-7	TRBV20-1	14	CSASPSGSDYEQYF
TRBJ2-6	TRBV6-1	16	CASRNDGGSGANVLTF
TRBJ2-5	TRBV20-1	11	CSARIQETQYF
TRBJ1-1	TRBV19	13	CASSMALGTEAFF
TRBJ2-2	TRBV6-2/TRBV6-3	12	CANLWTAGELFF
TRBJ2-5	TRBV5-6	16	CASSLLRDVRQETQYF
TRBJ2-5	TRBV2	13	CASILAGVETQYF
TRBJ1-2	TRBV4-1	14	CASSQRTVNYGYTF
TRBJ2-3	TRBV3-1	17	CASSQDEVAGYTDTQYF
TRBJ1-2	TRBV12-3/TRBV12-4	16	CASSPHYRQFNYGYTF
TRBJ2-7	TRBV2	13	CASRTAGMELQYF
TRBJ1-4	TRBV20-1	15	CSARDEKAGDEKLFF
TRBJ1-2	TRBV6-1	14	CASRDEQGRYGYTF
TRBJ1-6	TRBV7-2	20	CASRQTGVLTSSSYNSPLHF
TRBJ2-2	TRBV6-2/TRBV6-3	14	CASSGTTRTGELFF